The text below deals with one T cell receptor beta chain. This entry belongs to a study of T cell repertoires in aging, cancer and after chemotherapy. Amplification of TCR beta used genomic DNA extracted from peripheral blood. Rearranged V-D-J TRB sequences were amplified with a mixed TRB-A/B primer pool. TCRdb re-called the multiplex PCR reads with MiXCR, one entry per CDR3 protein. This repertoire shows around 12,000 distinct CDR3 sequences, about 20% found once; its top ten account for 5.7%. This sequence was found in a human donor in good health. Sample: blood.

CDR3 in amino acids: CASSQGVPGAYEKLFF. In nucleotides, the CDR3 is TGCGCCAGCAGCCAAGGGGTGCCCGGGGCTTATGAAAAACTGTTTTTT. The rearrangement joins TRBV4-1 to TRBJ1-4; TRBD1 is a possible D gene (5 bases). CDR1 MGHRA and CDR2 YSYEKL come from the germline V gene. The CDR3 runs 16 residues. The ends were cut back, 1 base at V and 6 bases at J, with 15 bases in the middle.